This T cell receptor beta chain emerged from a study of response to subunit inactivated influenza vaccine. In TCRdb, the RT-PCR reads were re-called with MiXCR into one record per CDR3 protein. The profile covers roughly 550,000 distinct CDR3 sequences, with roughly 25% appearing a single time and approximately 2.9% taken by the ten largest. The same data also went into a second study, on T cells expressing NK-cell markers. From that paper: 5'RACE template switching built TCR beta cDNA with unique molecular identifiers. According to the study, TCR beta repertoires originated from sorted CD3+CD56+NKG2C+, CD3+CD56+NKG2C- and CD3+CD56-NKG2C+ T cells. With respect to HCMV, seven of the eight sequenced donors were seropositive, and one was seronegative. The study found dominant NKG2C+ clonotypes at roughly 1.0-7.5% of CD8+ T cells in over 5 donors. Questions lingered over whether expanded NKG2C+ T cell clones were HCMV-specific.

Source: CD4+ T cells sorted from PBMCs, taken approximately 12 days after vaccination. The TCR originated in a man aged 50-60 years who received an inactivated influenza vaccine.

The CDR3 DNA sequence: TGTGCCAGCAGCCGCCAGACAGCCTTTAGCACAGATACGCAGTATTTT. This encodes CASSRQTAFSTDTQYF. The V and J genes are TRBV7-2 and TRBJ2-3; D might be TRBD1 (5 bases). This CDR3 has 16 residues. CDR1 is SGHTA and CDR2 is FQGNSA in the germline V gene. Trimming removed 5 bases from V and 0 bases from J, with 15 bases in between.